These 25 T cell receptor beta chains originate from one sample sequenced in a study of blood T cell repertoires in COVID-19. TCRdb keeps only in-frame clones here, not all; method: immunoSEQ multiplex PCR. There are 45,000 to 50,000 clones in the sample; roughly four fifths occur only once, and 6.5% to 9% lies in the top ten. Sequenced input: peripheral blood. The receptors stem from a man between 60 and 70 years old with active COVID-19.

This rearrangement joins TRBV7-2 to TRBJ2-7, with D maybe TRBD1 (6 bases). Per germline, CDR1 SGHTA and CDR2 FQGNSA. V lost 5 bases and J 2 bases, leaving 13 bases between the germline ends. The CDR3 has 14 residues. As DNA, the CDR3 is TGTGCCAGCAGCCCGACGACAGGTCCCTACGAGCAGTACTTC. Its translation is CASSPTTGPYEQYF.

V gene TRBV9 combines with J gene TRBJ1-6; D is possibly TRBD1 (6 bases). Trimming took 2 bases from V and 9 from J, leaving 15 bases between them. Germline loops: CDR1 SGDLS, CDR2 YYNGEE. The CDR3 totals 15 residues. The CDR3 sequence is CASSVMQGIGSPLHF. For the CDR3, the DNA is TGTGCCAGCAGCGTCATGCAGGGGATAGGTTCACCCCTCCACTTT.

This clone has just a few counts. As DNA, the CDR3 is TGTGCCAGCACCCTATCGGGAGGGGGCACAGATACGCAGTATTTT. The encoded protein is CASTLSGGGTDTQYF. The J gene is TRBJ2-3, the V gene TRBV7-6; 8 nucleotides line up with TRBD2. From germline, CDR1 is SGHVS and CDR2 FNYEAQ. After removal of 7 bases from V and 1 base from J, the junction contained 7 bases not matched to a gene. The length of the CDR3 is 15 residues.

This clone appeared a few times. The chain's CDR3 is CASSSLSRRGASGANVLTF. In DNA form, the CDR3 reads TGTGCCAGCAGCTCCCTGAGTAGGCGGGGGGCCTCTGGGGCCAACGTCCTGACTTTC. The V gene is TRBV11-2, the J gene TRBJ2-6, with 8 bases that match TRBD2. Unmatched junction bases numbered 11, after V lost 4 bases and J lost 0 bases. In germline, CDR1 is SGHAT, CDR2 FQNNGV. The CDR3 runs to 19 residues.

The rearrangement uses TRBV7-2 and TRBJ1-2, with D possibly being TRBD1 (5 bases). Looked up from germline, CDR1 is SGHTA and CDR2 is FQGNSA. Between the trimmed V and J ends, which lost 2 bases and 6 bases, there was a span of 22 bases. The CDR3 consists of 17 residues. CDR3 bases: TGTGCCAGCAGCTTATCTAGAGGTGGTGGGGCGCAAAATGGCTACACCTTC. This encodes CASSLSRGGGAQNGYTF.

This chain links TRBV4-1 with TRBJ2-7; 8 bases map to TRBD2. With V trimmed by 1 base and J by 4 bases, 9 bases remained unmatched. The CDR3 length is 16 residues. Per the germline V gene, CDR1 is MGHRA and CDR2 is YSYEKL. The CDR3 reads CASSQAPGLGKYEQYF. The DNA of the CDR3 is TGCGCCAGCAGCCAAGCCCCGGGACTAGGAAAATACGAGCAGTACTTC.

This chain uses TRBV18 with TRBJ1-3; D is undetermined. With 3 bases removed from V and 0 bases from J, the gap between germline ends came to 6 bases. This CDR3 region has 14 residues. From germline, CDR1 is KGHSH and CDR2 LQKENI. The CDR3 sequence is CASSPSVSGNTIYF. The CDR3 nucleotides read TGTGCCAGCTCACCTTCAGTCTCTGGAAACACCATATATTTT. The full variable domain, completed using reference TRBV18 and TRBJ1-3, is NAGVMQNPRHLVRRRGQEARLRCSPMKGHSHVYWYRQLPEEGLKFMVYLQKENIIDESGMPKERFSAEFPKEGPSILRIQQVVRGDSAAYFCASSPSVSGNTIYFGEGSWLTVV.

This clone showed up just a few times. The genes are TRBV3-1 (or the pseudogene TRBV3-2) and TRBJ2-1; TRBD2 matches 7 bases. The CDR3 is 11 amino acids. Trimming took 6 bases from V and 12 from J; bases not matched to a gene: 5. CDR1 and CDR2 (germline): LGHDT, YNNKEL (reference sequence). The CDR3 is CASRDSGSQFF. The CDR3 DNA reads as TGTGCCAGCAGGGATAGCGGGTCGCAGTTCTTC.

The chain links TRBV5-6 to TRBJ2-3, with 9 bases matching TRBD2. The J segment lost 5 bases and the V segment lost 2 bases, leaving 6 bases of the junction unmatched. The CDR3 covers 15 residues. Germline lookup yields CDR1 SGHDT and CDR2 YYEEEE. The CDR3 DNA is TGTGCCAGCAGCTTCGGGACTAGCTACGAAGATACGCAGTATTTT. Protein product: CASSFGTSYEDTQYF.

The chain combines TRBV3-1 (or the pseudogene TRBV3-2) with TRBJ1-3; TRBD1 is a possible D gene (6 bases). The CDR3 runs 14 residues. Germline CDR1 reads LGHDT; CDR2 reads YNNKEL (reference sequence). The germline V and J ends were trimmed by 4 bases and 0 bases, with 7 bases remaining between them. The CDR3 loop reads CASSLDSSGNTIYF. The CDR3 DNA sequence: TGTGCCAGCAGCCTGGACAGCTCTGGAAACACCATATATTTT.

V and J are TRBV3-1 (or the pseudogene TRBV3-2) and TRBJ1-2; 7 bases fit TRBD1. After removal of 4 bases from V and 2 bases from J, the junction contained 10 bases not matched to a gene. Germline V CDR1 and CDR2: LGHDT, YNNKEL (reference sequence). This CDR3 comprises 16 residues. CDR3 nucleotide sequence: TGTGCCAGCAGCCGGAGGGTGGGACAGCGGAACTATGGCTACACCTTC. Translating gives CASSRRVGQRNYGYTF.

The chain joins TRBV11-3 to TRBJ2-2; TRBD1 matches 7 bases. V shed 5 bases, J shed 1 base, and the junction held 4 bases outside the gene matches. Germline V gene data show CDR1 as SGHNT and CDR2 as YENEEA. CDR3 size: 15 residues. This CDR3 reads CASSPRTGNTGELFF. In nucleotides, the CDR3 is TGTGCCAGCAGCCCGCGGACAGGGAACACCGGGGAGCTGTTTTTT. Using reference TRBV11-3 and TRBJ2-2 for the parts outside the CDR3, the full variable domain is EAGVVQSPRYKIIEKKQPVAFWCNPISGHNTLYWYLQNLGQGPELLIRYENEEAVDDSQLPKDRFSAERLKGVDSTLKIQPAELGDSAVYLCASSPRTGNTGELFFGEGSRLTVL.

The CDR3, as DNA: TGTGCCAGTAGACGGAACCAGGGGGCCACTGAAGCTTTCTTT. Its protein is CASRRNQGATEAFF. The chain combines TRBV19 with TRBJ1-1; 8 nucleotides align to TRBD1. The junction had 7 bases not matched to a gene; V was cut back by 6 bases and J by 4 bases. The CDR3 has 14 amino acids. Germline CDR1 is LNHDA and CDR2 is SQIVND (reference sequence).

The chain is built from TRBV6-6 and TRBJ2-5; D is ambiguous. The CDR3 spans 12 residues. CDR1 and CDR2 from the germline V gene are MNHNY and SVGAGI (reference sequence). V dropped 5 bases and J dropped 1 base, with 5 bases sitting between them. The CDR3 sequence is CASSPGQETQYF. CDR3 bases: TGTGCCAGCAGTCCCGGCCAAGAGACCCAGTACTTC.

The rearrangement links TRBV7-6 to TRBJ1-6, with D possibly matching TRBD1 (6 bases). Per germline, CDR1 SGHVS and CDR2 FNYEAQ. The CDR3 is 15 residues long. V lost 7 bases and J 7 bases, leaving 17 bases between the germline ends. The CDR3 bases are TGTGCCAGCAAATCGGACAGAAACCAAAATTCACCCCTCCACTTT. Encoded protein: CASKSDRNQNSPLHF.

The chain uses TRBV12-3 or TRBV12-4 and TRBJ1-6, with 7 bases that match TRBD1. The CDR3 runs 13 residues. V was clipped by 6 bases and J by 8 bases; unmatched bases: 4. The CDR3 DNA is TGTGCCAGCAGACGAGACAGGGATTCACCCCTCCACTTT. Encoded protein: CASRRDRDSPLHF.

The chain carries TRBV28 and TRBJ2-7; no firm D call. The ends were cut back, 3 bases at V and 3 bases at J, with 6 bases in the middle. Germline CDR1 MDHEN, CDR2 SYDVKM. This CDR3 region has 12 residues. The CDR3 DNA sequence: TGTGCCAGCAGTTTGGGCTTCTACGAGCAGTACTTC. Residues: CASSLGFYEQYF.

CDR3 coding DNA: TGTGCCAGCTCTAGGAGCGGGGTGCGAGAAAACATTCAGTACTTC. Its protein is CASSRSGVRENIQYF. J is TRBJ2-4 and V is TRBV18, with 7 bases fitting TRBD2. The germline CDR1 and CDR2 sequences are KGHSH and LQKENI. This CDR3 comprises 15 residues. V was pared by 6 bases and J by 5 bases, with 10 bases of the junction left unmatched.

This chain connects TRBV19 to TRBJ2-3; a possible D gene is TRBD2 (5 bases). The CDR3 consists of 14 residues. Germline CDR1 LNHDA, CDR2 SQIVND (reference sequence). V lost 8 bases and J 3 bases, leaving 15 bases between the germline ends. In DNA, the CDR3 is TGTGCCAGTCTCGGACTGGGAGAAACAGATACGCAGTATTTT. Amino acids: CASLGLGETDTQYF. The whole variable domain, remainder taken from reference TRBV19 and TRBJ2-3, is DGGITQSPKYLFRKEGQNVTLSCEQNLNHDAMYWYRQDPGQGLRLIYYSQIVNDFQKGDIAEGYSVSREKKESFPLTVTSAQKNPTAFYLCASLGLGETDTQYFGPGTRLTVL.

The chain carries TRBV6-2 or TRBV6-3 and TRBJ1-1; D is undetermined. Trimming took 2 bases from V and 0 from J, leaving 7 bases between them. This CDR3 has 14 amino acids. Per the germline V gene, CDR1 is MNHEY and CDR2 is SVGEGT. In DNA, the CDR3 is TGTGCCAGCAGTTACGTACAGATGAACACTGAAGCTTTCTTT. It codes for CASSYVQMNTEAFF.

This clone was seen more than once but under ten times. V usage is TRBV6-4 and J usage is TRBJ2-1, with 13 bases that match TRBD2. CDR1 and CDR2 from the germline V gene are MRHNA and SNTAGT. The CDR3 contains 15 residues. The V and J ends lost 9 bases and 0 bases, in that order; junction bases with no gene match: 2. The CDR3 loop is CASGTSGDSYNEQFF. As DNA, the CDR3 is TGTGCCAGTGGGACTAGCGGGGACTCCTACAATGAGCAGTTCTTC.

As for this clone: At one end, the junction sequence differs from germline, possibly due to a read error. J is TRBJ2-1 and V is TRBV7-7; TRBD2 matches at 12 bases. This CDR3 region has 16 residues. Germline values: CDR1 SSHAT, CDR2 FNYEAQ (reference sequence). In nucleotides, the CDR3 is TGTGCTAGCAGCCACCGACTAGCGGGAGACTACAATGAGCAGTTCTTC. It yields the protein CASSHRLAGDYNEQFF. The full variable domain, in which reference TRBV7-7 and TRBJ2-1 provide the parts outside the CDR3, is GAGVSQSPRYKVTKRGQDVTLRCDPISSHATLYWYQQALGQGPEFLTYFNYEAQPDKSGLPSDRFSAERPEGSISTLTIQRTEQRDSAMYRCASSHRLAGDYNEQFFGPGTRLTVL.

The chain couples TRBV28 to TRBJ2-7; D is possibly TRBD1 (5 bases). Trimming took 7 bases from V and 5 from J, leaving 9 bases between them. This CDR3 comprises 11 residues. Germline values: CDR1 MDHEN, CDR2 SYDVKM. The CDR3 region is CASKGLHEQYF. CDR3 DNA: TGTGCCAGCAAGGGGCTCCACGAGCAGTACTTC.

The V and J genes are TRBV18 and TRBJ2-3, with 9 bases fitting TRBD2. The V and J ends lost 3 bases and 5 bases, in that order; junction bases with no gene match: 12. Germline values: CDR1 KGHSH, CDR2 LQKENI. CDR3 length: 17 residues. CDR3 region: CASSPQSSGEEEDTQYF. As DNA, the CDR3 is TGTGCCAGCTCACCCCAATCTAGCGGGGAAGAGGAAGATACGCAGTATTTT.

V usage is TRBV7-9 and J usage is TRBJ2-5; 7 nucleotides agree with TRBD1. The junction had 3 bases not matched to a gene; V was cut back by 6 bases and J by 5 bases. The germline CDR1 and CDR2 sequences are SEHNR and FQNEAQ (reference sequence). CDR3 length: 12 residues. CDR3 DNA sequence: TGTGCCAGCAGTTTGGACAGGGAGACCCAGTACTTC. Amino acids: CASSLDRETQYF.